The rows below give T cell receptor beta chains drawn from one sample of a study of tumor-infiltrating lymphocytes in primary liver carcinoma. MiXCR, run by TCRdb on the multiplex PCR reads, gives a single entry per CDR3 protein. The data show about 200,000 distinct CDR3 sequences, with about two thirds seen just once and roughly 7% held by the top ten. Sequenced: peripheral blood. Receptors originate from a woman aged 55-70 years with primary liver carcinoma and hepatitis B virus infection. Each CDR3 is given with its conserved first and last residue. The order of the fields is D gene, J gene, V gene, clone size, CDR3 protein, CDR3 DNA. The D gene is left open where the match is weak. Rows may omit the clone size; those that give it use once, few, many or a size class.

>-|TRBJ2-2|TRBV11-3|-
CASTASGELFF
TGTGCCAGCACGGCATCGGGGGAGCTGTTTTTT
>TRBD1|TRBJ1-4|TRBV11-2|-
CASSSTGTTQATNEKLFF
TGTGCCAGTAGCTCGACAGGGACCACTCAAGCAACTAATGAAAAACTGTTCTTT
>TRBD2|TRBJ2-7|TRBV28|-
CANSLMGGGSNEQYF
TGTGCCAACAGTTTAATGGGCGGGGGGTCGAACGAGCAGTACTTC
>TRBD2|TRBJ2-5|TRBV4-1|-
CASSQAGLVAQETQYF
TGCGCCAGCAGCCAAGCTGGACTAGTGGCCCAAGAGACCCAGTACTTC
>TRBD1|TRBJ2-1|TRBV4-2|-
CVSSQEGTVNSYNDQFF
TGTGTCAGCAGCCAAGAAGGGACAGTGAACTCCTACAATGATCAGTTCTTC
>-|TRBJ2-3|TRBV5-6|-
CPSSLGSVGDTQYF
TGTCCCAGCAGCTTGGGTTCAGTGGGAGATACGCAGTATTTT
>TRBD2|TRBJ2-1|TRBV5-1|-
CASSLWGASGIKEQFF
TGCGCCAGCAGCTTGTGGGGGGCTAGCGGGATCAAAGAGCAGTTCTTC
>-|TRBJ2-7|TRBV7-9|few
CASSPDPGRSYEQYF
TGTGCCAGCAGCCCCGACCCCGGACGATCCTACGAGCAGTACTTC
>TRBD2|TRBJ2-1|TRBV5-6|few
CASSLRTSGYYSYNEQFF
TGTGCCAGCAGCCTCAGGACTAGCGGTTATTACTCCTATAATGAGCAGTTCTTC
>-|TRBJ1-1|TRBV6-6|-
CASSLQGFTEAFF
TGTGCCAGCAGCCTACAGGGATTCACTGAGGCTTTCTTT
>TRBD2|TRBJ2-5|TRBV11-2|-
CASSSGTSGREVETQYF
TGTGCCAGCAGTTCAGGGACTAGCGGGAGGGAAGTAGAGACCCAGTACTTC
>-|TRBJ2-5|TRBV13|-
CASSFGGLGTQYF
TGTGCCAGCAGCTTTGGTGGGCTGGGGACCCAGTACTTC
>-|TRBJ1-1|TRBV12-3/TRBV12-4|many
CASSFAGVQAFF
TGTGCCAGCAGTTTTGCGGGAGTTCAGGCTTTCTTT
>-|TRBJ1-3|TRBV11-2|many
CASSFFRSTRSGNTIYF
TGTGCCAGCAGCTTTTTTAGGTCTACTCGCTCTGGAAACACCATATATTTT
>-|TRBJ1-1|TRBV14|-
CASSQYRMNTEAFF
TGTGCCAGCAGCCAGTACAGAATGAACACTGAAGCTTTCTTT
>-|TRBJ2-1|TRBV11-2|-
CACSLSRRGPGYEQFF
TGTGCCTGCAGCTTATCTCGTCGAGGGCCTGGCTATGAGCAGTTCTTC
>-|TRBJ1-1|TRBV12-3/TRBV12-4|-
CASKTTQTLNTETFF
TGTGCCAGCAAAACGACACAGACCTTGAACACTGAAACTTTCTTT
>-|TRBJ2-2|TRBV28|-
CASSPLGRNTGELFF
TGTGCCAGCAGTCCCCTGGGACGGAACACCGGGGAGCTGTTTTTT
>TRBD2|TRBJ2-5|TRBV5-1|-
CASSLSLAGEETQYF
TGCGCCAGCAGCTTGTCCCTAGCGGGAGAAGAGACCCAGTACTTC
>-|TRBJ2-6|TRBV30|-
CAWMGGANVLTF
TGTGCCTGGATGGGGGGGGCCAACGTCCTGACTTTC
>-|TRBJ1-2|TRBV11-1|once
CTCRPRDSYYGYTF
TGTACCTGCAGACCCAGGGACTCCTACTATGGCTACACCTTC
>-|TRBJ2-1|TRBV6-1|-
CASSESSALYNEQFF
TGTGCCAGCAGTGAAAGTAGCGCTCTCTACAATGAGCAGTTCTTC
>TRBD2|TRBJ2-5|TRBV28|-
CASSSLTSGSRETQYF
TGTGCCAGCAGTTCCCTGACTAGCGGGAGCAGAGAGACCCAGTACTTC
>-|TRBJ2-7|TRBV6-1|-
CASSESQLLMYEQYF
TGTGCCAGCAGTGAATCCCAACTACTGATGTACGAGCAGTACTTC
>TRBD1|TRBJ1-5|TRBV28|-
CASSFWGGTGGGPQHF
TGTGCCAGCAGTTTTTGGGGGGGGACAGGAGGAGGACCCCAGCATTTT
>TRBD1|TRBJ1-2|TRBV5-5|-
CASSTRSGGTGSSSYGYNF
TGTGCCAGCAGCACAAGATCGGGAGGGACAGGGAGTAGCAGTTATGGCTACAACTTC
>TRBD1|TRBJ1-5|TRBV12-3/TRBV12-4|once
CASSPQGKRDQPQHF
TGTGCCAGCAGTCCACAGGGGAAAAGAGATCAGCCCCAGCATTTT
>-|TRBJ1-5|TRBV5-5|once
CPSSGGTIGNQPQHF
TGTCCCAGCAGCGGCGGGACCATTGGCAATCAGCCCCAGCATTTT
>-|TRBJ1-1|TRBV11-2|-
CATSLVVLGTEAFF
TGTGCCACCAGCTTAGTGGTACTGGGAACTGAAGCTTTCTTT
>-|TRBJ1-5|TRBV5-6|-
CASSLKAGGNQPQHF
TGTGCCAGCAGCTTGAAGGCAGGAGGCAATCAGCCCCAGCATTTT
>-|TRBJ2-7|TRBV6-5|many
CASSQGGLGQYF
TGTGCCAGCAGTCAGGGGGGGCTAGGGCAGTACTTC
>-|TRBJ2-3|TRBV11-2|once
CASSPRIRLDTQYF
TGTGCCAGCAGCCCCCGGATTAGACTAGATACGCAGTATTTT
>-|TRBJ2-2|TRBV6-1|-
CVSSRITGGGMGTGELFF
TGTGTCAGCAGCCGAATCACGGGTGGGGGGATGGGCACCGGGGAGCTGTTTTTT
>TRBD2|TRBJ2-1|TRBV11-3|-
CSSSLGRGEWGVDEPFF
TGTTCCAGTAGCTTAGGTCGGGGGGAGTGGGGTGTCGATGAGCCGTTCTTC
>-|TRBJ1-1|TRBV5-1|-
CASSLGARANTEAFF
TGCGCCAGCAGCCTGGGGGCGAGGGCAAACACTGAAGCTTTCTTT
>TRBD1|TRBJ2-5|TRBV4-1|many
CASSQDRKTGERQTQYF
TGCGCCAGCAGCCAAGATCGTAAGACAGGGGAACGCCAGACCCAGTACTTC
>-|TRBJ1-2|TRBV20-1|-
CSAMPFRGYTF
TGCAGTGCTATGCCGTTCCGGGGCTACACCTTC
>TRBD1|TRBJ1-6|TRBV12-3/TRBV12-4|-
CATSTRLWTGNSPLHF
TGTGCCACCAGCACCCGGTTATGGACAGGGAATTCACCCCTCCACTTT
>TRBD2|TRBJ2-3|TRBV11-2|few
CASIKTSGDTTDMQYF
TGTGCCAGCATCAAGACTAGCGGGGACACCACAGATATGCAGTATTTT
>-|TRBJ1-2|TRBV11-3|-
CVSSPGQVEYGYTF
TGTGTCAGCAGCCCGGGACAAGTAGAATATGGCTACACCTTC
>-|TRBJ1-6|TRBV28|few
CASSLFRNSPLHF
TGTGCCAGCAGTTTATTCAGAAATTCACCCCTCCACTTT
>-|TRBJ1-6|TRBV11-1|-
CASSLSVGASPLHF
TGTGCCAGCAGCTTATCGGTCGGTGCGTCACCCCTCCACTTT
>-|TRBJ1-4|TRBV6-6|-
CASSSGATNEKLFF
TGTGCCAGCAGTTCAGGGGCAACTAATGAAAAACTGTTTTTT
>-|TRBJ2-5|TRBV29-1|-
CSVEDSTQETQYF
TGCAGCGTTGAAGACTCCACCCAAGAGACCCAATACTTC
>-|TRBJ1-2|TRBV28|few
CASSPPGPGLDGYTF
TGTGCCAGCAGTCCGCCCGGTCCAGGGTTGGATGGCTACACCTTC
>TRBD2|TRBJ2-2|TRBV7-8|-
CASSFLASGIAGELFF
TGTGCCAGCAGCTTTCTCGCTAGCGGGATTGCCGGGGAGCTGTTTTTT
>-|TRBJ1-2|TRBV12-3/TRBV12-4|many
CASSTGGGYGYTF
TGTGCCAGCAGCACTGGGGGCGGGTATGGCTACACCTTC
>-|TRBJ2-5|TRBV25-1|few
CASSELTAYQETQYF
TGTGCCAGCAGTGAATTGACCGCGTACCAAGAGACCCAGTACTTC
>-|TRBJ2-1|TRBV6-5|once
CASTYSAAGTTNEQFF
TGTGCCAGCACTTACAGTGCGGCGGGAACGACAAATGAGCAGTTCTTC
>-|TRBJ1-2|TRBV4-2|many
CASSQAGVGGYTF
TGTGCCAGCAGCCAAGCAGGGGTAGGAGGCTACACCTTC
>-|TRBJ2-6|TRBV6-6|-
CTSTDGTLHSGANVLTF
TGTACCAGCACCGATGGCACATTACACTCTGGGGCCAACGTCCTGACTTTC
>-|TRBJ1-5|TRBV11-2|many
CASSRTGVSNQPQHF
TGTGCCAGCAGCCGTACAGGAGTTAGCAATCAGCCCCAGCATTTT